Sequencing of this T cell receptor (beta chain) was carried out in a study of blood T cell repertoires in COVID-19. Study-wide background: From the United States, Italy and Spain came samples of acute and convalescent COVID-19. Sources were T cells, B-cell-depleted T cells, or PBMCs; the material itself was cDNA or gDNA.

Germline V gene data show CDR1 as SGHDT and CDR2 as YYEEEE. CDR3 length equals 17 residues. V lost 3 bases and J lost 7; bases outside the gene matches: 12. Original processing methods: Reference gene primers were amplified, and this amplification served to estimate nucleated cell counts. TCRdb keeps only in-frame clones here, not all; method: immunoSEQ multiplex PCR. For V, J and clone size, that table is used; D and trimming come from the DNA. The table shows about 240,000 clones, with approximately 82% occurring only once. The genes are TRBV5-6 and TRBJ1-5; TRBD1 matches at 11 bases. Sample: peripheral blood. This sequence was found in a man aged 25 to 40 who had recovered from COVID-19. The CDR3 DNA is TGTGCCAGCAGCTCTACGGCCGGGACAGGGGGTCGGCAGCCCCAGCATTTT. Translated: CASSSTAGTGGRQPQHF.